This paragraph covers one T cell receptor beta chain sequence. The target of this receptor is not known. No base quality information exists; no much larger clone differs at one position. The CDR3, from cysteine to phenylalanine, totals 13 residues. Kept here is only the CDR3 DNA, which spans 39 bases and is read in frame from base 1. Trimming accounts for 5 bases at V and 2 bases at J, while the number of junction bases matched to no gene is 3. The germline V gene gives CDR1 as MDHEN and CDR2 as SYDVKM. The data stem from a study of blood T cell repertoires in COVID-19 (dated by TCRdb to 2018 to 2020). For the study in its entirety: The collaborator samples originated in the United States, Italy and Spain and spanned the acute and convalescent phases of COVID-19. Where available, HLA class I and class II types were taken from metadata supplied by the sample provider and were not determined by assay-based typing. The samples were drawn from the first 160 participants of the ongoing ImmuneRACE study and from 950 to 1,500 subjects provided by 6 global collaborators. The material from the prospective study consisted of cDNA or gDNA derived from T cells, B-cell-depleted T cells, or PBMCs. A de-identified subject ID, COVID-19 status, age in years and sex were almost always included in the sample metadata. The repertoires were released in a freely available public database meant as a resource for research on the immune response to SARS-CoV-2. Deeply sampled blood TCRbeta repertoires from subjects exposed to, actively infected with, or recovered from COVID-19 were included in the dataset.

Study-level results and caveats: How much clinical and demographic metadata was included differed by source and by participant, and the metadata was provided uncurated.

Whole blood was collected in K2EDTA tubes by collaborating institutions according to the institutions' own protocols. Collaborator samples were shipped for TCRbeta analysis as frozen whole blood, isolated PBMCs, or DNA extracted from either sample type. The immunoSEQ Assay, a bias-controlled multiplex PCR, was used to amplify TCRbeta CDR3 regions from genomic DNA. Regarding the original processing steps: The number of nucleated cells in each sample was estimated by amplification of reference gene primers within the assay. To quantify the absolute abundance of each unique TCRbeta CDR3 rearrangement, sequence reads were collapsed and filtered. For each sample, productive Simpson clonality was calculated by taking the square root of Simpson's diversity index across productive rearrangements. TCRdb limited this immuneACCESS table to in-frame rearrangements with V and J called. A share of clones is missing; checked studies link under half to unresolved V genes, and the rest is unexplained. V, J and clone size are those of that table, while D and trimming were read from the DNA. The sample table holds about 150,000 clones, of which around 90% were seen once. Less than 6.5% of the sample belongs to the ten largest clones.

The chain joins TRBV28 to TRBJ2-7; 7 nucleotides in the junction match TRBD2. Input material: peripheral blood. This receptor was taken from a human donor in a cohort sampled during active COVID-19. The CDR3: CASSPRGAYEQYF. The nucleotides are TGTGCCAGCAGTCCTCGGGGGGCCTACGAGCAGTACTTC. The CDR3, completed at both ends by the reference TRBV28 and TRBJ2-7 genes, gives the full variable domain DVKVTQSSRYLVKRTGEKVFLECVQDMDHENMFWYRQDPGLGLRLIYFSYDVKMKEKGDIPEGYSVSREKKERFSLILESASTNQTSMYLCASSPRGAYEQYFGPGTRLTVT.